This is a list of T cell receptor beta chains from one sample in a study of T cells in Graves' hyperthyroidism and ophthalmopathy. TCRdb re-called the multiplex PCR reads with MiXCR, one entry per CDR3 protein. The sample records more than 350,000 distinct CDR3 sequences, 15% being singletons. Input material: blood. All receptors derive from a young woman with Graves' hyperthyroidism. Each CDR3 is given with its conserved first and last residue. Each record gives: V gene, D gene, clone size, J gene, CDR3 protein, CDR3 DNA. D genes are given only for firm matches. Not every row has a clone size; where given, it reads once, few, many or a size class.

>TRBV18|TRBD2|.|TRBJ2-2
CASSMASGDTGELCF
TGTGCCAGCTCGATGGCTAGCGGAGACACCGGGGAGCTGTGTTTT
>TRBV11-2|TRBD2|many|TRBJ2-1
CASSSRTSGTDEQFF
TGTGCCAGCAGTTCCAGGACTAGCGGGACGGATGAGCAGTTCTTC
>TRBV5-4|TRBD1|.|TRBJ2-1
CASRPHTGGSYNEQFF
TGTGCCAGCAGGCCACATACAGGGGGCTCCTACAATGAGCAGTTCTTC
>TRBV20-1|TRBD2|few|TRBJ2-1
CSAPGGGNRDEQFF
TGCAGTGCGCCTGGGGGAGGGAACCGGGATGAGCAGTTCTTC
>TRBV13|TRBD1|few|TRBJ1-2
CASSSPGQGHGYTF
TGTGCCAGTAGCTCGCCGGGACAGGGGCATGGCTACACCTTC
>TRBV11-2|TRBD1|many|TRBJ2-5
CASSPPGTGGETQYF
TGTGCCAGCAGCCCACCCGGGACAGGGGGAGAGACCCAGTACTTC
>TRBV12-3/TRBV12-4|.|many|TRBJ1-2
CASSLRGSRAHGYTF
TGTGCCAGCAGTTTACGGGGTTCTAGGGCCCATGGCTACACCTTC
>TRBV15|TRBD1|.|TRBJ1-2
CATSRGDRASYTF
TGTGCCACCAGCAGAGGGGACAGGGCATCCTACACCTTC
>TRBV19|.|.|TRBJ1-1
CASSIGRRATEAFF
TGTGCCAGTAGTATAGGACGAAGGGCAACTGAAGCTTTCTTT
>TRBV20-1|.|many|TRBJ2-1
CSARISTYNEQFF
TGCAGTGCTAGAATCTCAACCTACAATGAGCAGTTCTTC
>TRBV30|.|many|TRBJ1-4
CAWSWDLEKLFF
TGTGCCTGGAGTTGGGACCTTGAAAAACTGTTTTTT
>TRBV6-5|.|few|TRBJ1-4
CASSYSPGEKLFF
TGTGCCAGCAGTTACTCCCCAGGGGAAAAACTGTTTTTT
>TRBV9|TRBD1|.|TRBJ2-3
CASSVGQGAPDTQYF
TGTGCCAGCAGCGTAGGACAGGGGGCTCCAGATACGCAGTATTTT
>TRBV30|.|.|TRBJ2-3
CAWSPSGPTDTQYF
TGTGCCTGGAGCCCTTCAGGGCCCACAGATACGCAGTATTTT
>TRBV7-9|TRBD1|many|TRBJ2-7
CASTLGQGGRNEQYF
TGTGCCAGCACCCTGGGACAGGGAGGAAGAAATGAGCAGTACTTC
>TRBV6-1|TRBD1|.|TRBJ2-2
CASRLQGAASGELFF
TGTGCCAGCAGGCTACAGGGGGCTGCGTCCGGGGAGCTGTTTTTT
>TRBV27|TRBD1|.|TRBJ1-1
CASSSGTGDVSTEAFF
TGTGCCAGCAGTTCCGGGACAGGGGATGTGAGCACTGAAGCTTTCTTT
>TRBV10-3|.|.|TRBJ2-7
CAITEKVGLSEQYF
TGTGCCATCACCGAGAAGGTAGGGCTCAGCGAGCAGTACTTC
>TRBV24-1|TRBD2|.|TRBJ2-7
CATSDPGTSGTYEQYF
TGTGCCACCAGTGATCCTGGGACTAGCGGGACCTACGAGCAATACTTC
>TRBV2|TRBD1|.|TRBJ2-1
CASSEELGQNYNEQFF
TGTGCCAGCAGTGAGGAGTTGGGACAGAACTACAATGAGCAGTTCTTC
>TRBV3-1|.|many|TRBJ2-1
CASSQFPSGAYNEQFF
TGTGCCAGCAGCCAATTCCCCAGCGGAGCCTACAATGAGCAGTTCTTC
>TRBV3-1|.|many|TRBJ1-6
CASSHLGNSYNSPLHF
TGTGCCAGCAGCCACCTGGGCAACTCCTATAATTCACCCCTCCACTTT
>TRBV5-1|TRBD1|.|TRBJ2-2
CASSLRTGGTVGELFF
TGCGCCAGCAGCCTACGGACAGGGGGCACGGTCGGGGAGCTGTTTTTT
>TRBV6-5|.|few|TRBJ2-7
CASSYSRDYSYEQYF
TGTGCCAGCAGTTACTCCCGGGATTACTCCTACGAGCAGTACTTC
>TRBV6-5|.|.|TRBJ2-2
CASSYSGRGNTGELFF
TGTGCCAGCAGTTACTCTGGAAGGGGCAACACCGGGGAGCTGTTTTTT
>TRBV7-8|TRBD2|many|TRBJ2-1
CASSFTSGRANEQFF
TGTGCCAGCAGCTTCACTAGCGGGAGGGCGAATGAGCAGTTCTTC
>TRBV24-1|TRBD2|.|TRBJ2-3
CATSDKSGGTDTQYF
TGTGCCACCAGTGACAAAAGCGGGGGCACAGATACGCAGTATTTT
>TRBV28|.|.|TRBJ2-7
CASSFGRASASYEQYF
TGTGCCAGCAGTTTTGGCAGGGCTAGCGCCTCCTACGAGCAGTACTTC
>TRBV20-1|TRBD1|many|TRBJ2-7
CSAPGQEGTYEQYF
TGCAGTGCCCCGGGACAGGAGGGTACCTACGAGCAGTACTTC
>TRBV6-1|.|many|TRBJ1-2
CASSPDRSNGYTF
TGTGCCAGCAGTCCTGACAGAAGTAATGGCTACACCTTC
>TRBV12-3/TRBV12-4|TRBD2|.|TRBJ2-7
CASSPGGLAGIYEQYF
TGTGCCAGCAGTCCGGGGGGACTAGCGGGCATCTACGAGCAGTACTTC
>TRBV19|.|.|TRBJ2-7
CASSFGHSSYEQYF
TGTGCCAGTAGTTTTGGACATTCGTCCTACGAGCAGTACTTC
>TRBV28|.|many|TRBJ2-5
CASRSPSETQYF
TGTGCCAGCAGGTCCCCAAGTGAGACCCAGTACTTC
>TRBV5-1|TRBD1|many|TRBJ2-3
CASSLQTGSFADTQYF
TGCGCCAGCAGCCTCCAGACAGGGAGCTTCGCAGATACGCAGTATTTT
>TRBV18|.|many|TRBJ2-3
CASSQQRTDTQYF
TGTGCCAGCTCACAACAGAGAACAGATACGCAGTATTTT
>TRBV4-1|TRBD1|.|TRBJ2-2
CASSPGTGGTGELFF
TGCGCCAGCAGCCCCGGGACAGGGGGTACCGGGGAGCTGTTTTTT
>TRBV28|.|many|TRBJ2-4
CASSPTVAKNIQYF
TGTGCCAGCAGTCCGACGGTAGCCAAAAACATTCAGTACTTC
>TRBV28|.|few|TRBJ2-4
CASSLLDVENIQYF
TGTGCCAGCAGTTTATTAGACGTGGAAAACATTCAGTACTTC
>TRBV5-6|.|few|TRBJ2-2
CASSLVPAGELFF
TGTGCCAGCAGCTTGGTTCCGGCCGGGGAGCTGTTTTTT
>TRBV9|TRBD2|.|TRBJ2-3
CASSVNPGGPGDTQYF
TGTGCCAGCAGCGTAAATCCGGGAGGGCCCGGAGATACGCAGTATTTT
>TRBV20-1|.|.|TRBJ2-5
CSARDPGTAGETQYF
TGCAGTGCTAGAGATCCGGGGACTGCGGGGGAGACCCAGTACTTC
>TRBV14|.|.|TRBJ1-1
CASSPPGLLNTEAFF
TGTGCCAGCAGCCCACCGGGACTTTTGAACACTGAAGCTTTCTTT
>TRBV6-1|TRBD2|.|TRBJ2-1
CASTSYLVAGHSYNEQFF
TGTGCCAGCACCTCGTATTTGGTAGCGGGACACTCCTACAATGAGCAGTTCTTC
>TRBV10-3|.|many|TRBJ2-5
CATLKQETQYF
TGTGCCACACTAAAACAAGAGACCCAGTACTTC
>TRBV20-1|.|few|TRBJ2-7
CSASYQGSHEQYF
TGCAGTGCTAGCTATCAGGGGTCCCACGAGCAGTACTTC